A selection of T cell receptor beta chains follows, all from one sample in a study of cytomegalovirus exposure and HLA in healthy donors. Assay: immunoSEQ multiplex PCR; the TCRdb copy retains only in-frame clones and omits some. Of 150,000 to 200,000 clones listed, roughly 80% are singletons. Sequenced: PBMCs. The receptors derive from a male donor in good health and CMV-seronegative. CDR3s include the opening cysteine and the closing phenylalanine or tryptophan. Each record gives: V gene, clone size, J gene, CDR3 protein. The size entry is marked missing in some rows and otherwise reads once, few, many or a size class.

>TRBV5-6|NA|TRBJ2-5
CASTLGEGPAQEQYF
>TRBV7-7|NA|TRBJ2-5
CASSFQGLRETQYF
>TRBV2|NA|TRBJ1-4
CASSETGGKEKLFF
>TRBV6-5|NA|TRBJ2-3
CASSPGLARDTQYF
>TRBV7-3|NA|TRBJ2-1
CASSFARGGYNEQFF
>TRBV6-5|NA|TRBJ2-7
CASSSNRGSTYEQYF
>TRBV28|few|TRBJ2-7
CASSITGERSYEQYF
>TRBV28|once|TRBJ2-1
CASSTTRGRVGNEQFF
>TRBV6-6|NA|TRBJ2-7
CASSYWGGTGGYEQYF
>TRBV18|NA|TRBJ1-5
CASSLSRTPNQPQHF
>TRBV9|NA|TRBJ2-5
CASSVSVQETQYF
>TRBV27|once|TRBJ1-1
CASSPPEEGTEAFF
>TRBV19|NA|TRBJ2-7
CASSINPGGTYEQYF
>TRBV7-2|NA|TRBJ1-1
CASSIIRTEAFF
>TRBV7-8|few|TRBJ2-1
CASSPRNEQFF
>TRBV28|NA|TRBJ2-7
CASPPHGTVSYEQYF
>TRBV6-1|NA|TRBJ2-7
CATGRTYEQYF
>TRBV28|NA|TRBJ1-1
CASSLWGTPGREAFF
>TRBV19|NA|TRBJ2-7
CASSGRGREFPALADEQYF
>TRBV5-1|NA|TRBJ2-2
CASSFGVSGSTGELFF
>TRBV7-9|NA|TRBJ1-6
CASSLGQGAWNSPLHF
>TRBV5-6|NA|TRBJ1-4
CASSTRQGGNEKLFF
>TRBV27|once|TRBJ1-2
CASRRTGGASYGYTF
>TRBV5-1|NA|TRBJ1-1
CASSPLQNTEAFF